These 10 T cell receptor beta chains were all obtained from the same sample, sequenced in a study of blood T cells in healthy people across ages. Through a sample-barcoded 5' primer and a J-beta primer mix, a second PCR was run for 7 to 11 cycles. TCRdb fed the 5' RACE reads into MiXCR, producing one record per CDR3 protein. The table shows 800,000 or so distinct CDR3 sequences, with more than 20% occurring only once. This sample was shared with a second study, whose subject was T cells of mothers and their children.

Specimen: blood. Receptors originate from a boy aged 10-17 years in good health.

This chain joins TRBV2 and TRBJ2-5, with D possibly TRBD2 on 5 matching bases. CDR3 length: 15 amino acids. Germline CDR1 SNHLY, CDR2 FYNNEI. V was trimmed by 6 bases and J by 2 bases, leaving 16 bases between them. The CDR3, as DNA: TGTGCCAGCAGCCCGTTTGGAAGCGGACAAGAGACCCAGTACTTC. It specifies CASSPFGSGQETQYF.

The chain joins TRBV6-2 or TRBV6-3 to TRBJ2-6; no definite D call. V dropped 9 bases and J dropped 0 bases, with 12 bases sitting between them. The CDR3 is made up of 15 amino acids. Germline V CDR1 and CDR2: MNHEY, SVGEGT. Here the CDR3 DNA reads TGTGCCAGTATACCGGACGGCTCTGGGGCCAACGTCCTGACTTTC. It encodes CASIPDGSGANVLTF.

The CDR3 nucleotides are TGTGCCAGCTCGGGGGCGAGTGCAACTAATGAAAAACTGTTTTTT. Its protein product is CASSGASATNEKLFF. The chain joins TRBV7-9 to TRBJ1-4; possible D gene TRBD1, 6 bases. The CDR3 consists of 15 residues. The V end lost 8 bases, the J end lost 0 bases, and 13 bases lay between the germline ends. The germline gives CDR1 SEHNR, CDR2 FQNEAQ (reference sequence).

This clonotype has a handful of counts. The rearrangement uses TRBV6-5 and TRBJ2-7, with no clear D. Deletions cut 0 bases from V and 2 bases from J, with 5 bases between. Looked up from germline, CDR1 is MNHEY and CDR2 is SVGAGI. The CDR3 has 13 residues. The CDR3 DNA is TGTGCCAGCAGTTACTCGTCGACCTACGAGCAGTACTTC. It encodes CASSYSSTYEQYF.

With regard to this clonotype: At one of its ends the junction is not consistent with the germline gene, which may arise from a read error. The chain links TRBV25-1 to TRBJ1-4, with 7 bases lining up with TRBD1. Per the germline V gene, CDR1 is MGHDK and CDR2 is SYGVNS. This CDR3 is built from 14 residues. DNA for the CDR3: TGTGCCAGCAGTTGGACAGGATCTAATGAAAAACCGTTTTTT. This translates into CASSWTGSNEKPFF.

The sample holds a few counts of this clonotype. The CDR3 sequence is CATTDGRGSYNEQFF. The CDR3 coding sequence is TGTGCCACCACGGACGGGAGGGGCTCCTACAATGAGCAGTTCTTC. The gene calls are TRBV7-8 and TRBJ2-1; TRBD2 agrees at 8 bases. The CDR3 totals 15 residues. V was pared by 10 bases and J by 0 bases, with 8 bases of the junction left unmatched. CDR1 and CDR2 (germline): SGHVS, FQNEAQ. The variable domain in full, completed from reference TRBV7-8 and TRBJ2-1, reads GAGVSQSPRYKVAKRGQDVALRCDPISGHVSLFWYQQALGQGPEFLTYFQNEAQLDKSGLPSDRFFAERPEGSVSTLKIQRTQQEDSAVYLCATTDGRGSYNEQFFGPGTRLTVL.

The rearrangement uses TRBV12-3 or TRBV12-4 and TRBJ1-1, with D possibly matching TRBD1 (5 bases). CDR3 size: 13 residues. Trimming left V 7 bases short and J 4 bases short, with 13 bases between. The CDR3 protein is CASTLWGGTEAFF. The CDR3, as DNA: TGTGCCAGCACTCTCTGGGGGGGCACTGAAGCTTTCTTT.

This clonotype was seen a few times. V is TRBV15 and J is TRBJ2-5, with 10 nucleotides matching TRBD2. Trimming removed 4 bases from V and 3 bases from J; junction bases left unmatched: 26. The CDR3 spans 22 residues. The germline V gene has CDR1 LNHNV and CDR2 YYDKDF (reference sequence). The CDR3 region is CATSTEPGSKTEGLAGEETQYF. The CDR3 DNA reads as TGTGCCACCAGCACCGAGCCCGGGAGCAAAACAGAGGGCCTAGCGGGGGAAGAGACCCAGTACTTC.

The chain joins TRBV7-9 to TRBJ2-7, with D possibly being TRBD2 (5 bases). The CDR3 has 14 amino acids. Germline V gene lookup returns CDR1 SEHNR and CDR2 FQNEAQ (reference sequence). V lost 1 base, J lost 3 bases, and 10 bases lay in between. CDR3 region: CASSLGLTSYEQYF. CDR3 sequence (DNA): TGTGCCAGCAGCTTAGGACTAACCAGCTACGAGCAGTACTTC.

V is TRBV18 and J is TRBJ1-5, with 9 bases fitting TRBD1. Trimming cost V 3 bases and J 4 bases; bases outside gene matches: 4. This CDR3 is built from 15 residues. Germline-derived CDR1 and CDR2 are KGHSH and LQKENI. The CDR3 loop reads CASSPADRGNQPQHF. CDR3 sequence (DNA): TGTGCCAGCTCACCCGCTGACAGGGGGAATCAGCCCCAGCATTTT.